The rows below give T cell receptor beta chains drawn from one sample of a study of T cell responses to AZD1222 COVID-19 vaccine. Measured with immunoSEQ multiplex PCR; TCRdb has only the in-frame clones, and not every one. The data hold 80,000 or so clones, with 70% to 90% observed a single time. The sequenced sample was peripheral blood, obtained on day 0 of AZD1222 vaccination. Receptors originate from an adult in good health. CDR3s include the opening cysteine and the closing phenylalanine or tryptophan. Size tells how often a clone was seen (once, few, many) or the class of an expanded clone, and some rows leave it out.

.,TRBJ1-1,TRBV18,CASSPDRLFLEAFF
few,TRBJ1-4,TRBV6-5,CASRKRGTGVEKLFF
.,TRBJ2-7,TRBV7-9,CASSLGLPSYEQYF
.,TRBJ2-2,TRBV30,CAWWGTSGNTGELFF
.,TRBJ2-5,TRBV19,CASSIVGGQETQYF
.,TRBJ1-2,TRBV9,CASSENKRGLPGYTF
.,TRBJ1-2,TRBV6-5,CASSYTGVGGYTF
.,TRBJ2-2,TRBV6-5,CASSRDRVTGELFF
.,TRBJ1-2,TRBV28,CASSEQGYGYTF
.,TRBJ2-5,TRBV5-5,CASSLSGTRETQYF
.,TRBJ2-1,TRBV6-6,CASSYGGGDYNEQFF
.,TRBJ1-4,TRBV11-2,CASSLGQTNEKLFF
.,TRBJ1-1,TRBV13,CASSKVFGGQGDMNTEAFF
.,TRBJ2-7,TRBV6-1,CASRFGQGLYEQYF
.,TRBJ1-6,TRBV19,CATNLRQGLTSPLHF
.,TRBJ1-5,TRBV7-3,CASSADRDQPQHF
.,TRBJ1-1,TRBV5-1,CASSLSRETEAFF
.,TRBJ2-3,TRBV10-2,CASSPVGGSTDTQYF
.,TRBJ2-2,TRBV7-3,CASSLINTGELFF
.,TRBJ1-1,TRBV18,CASSQREVGNTEAFF
.,TRBJ1-3,TRBV24-1,CATSDLQQENTIYF
.,TRBJ2-1,TRBV7-3,CASSPSAGGAHTEQFF
.,TRBJ2-7,TRBV9,CASSSSGGPSYEQYF
.,TRBJ2-3,TRBV29-1,CSVPHLGTEQYF
.,TRBJ2-7,TRBV19,CASKDEAGDHEQYF
.,TRBJ1-4,TRBV7-8,CASSPNREGKLFF
.,TRBJ1-3,TRBV19,CASRSGGSGNTIYF
.,TRBJ1-6,TRBV14,CASSVYGGRSNSPLHF
.,TRBJ2-1,TRBV6-2/TRBV6-3,CASTPSGSGSNEQFF
once,TRBJ1-5,TRBV7-8,CASSLLGDQPQHF
.,TRBJ1-2,TRBV28,CASSSDRGTYYGYTF
.,TRBJ2-1,TRBV19,CASRPQGLAGGKFF
.,TRBJ2-3,TRBV20-1,CSARFDTQYF
.,TRBJ1-4,TRBV5-1,CASSRGTAGNEKLFF
.,TRBJ2-3,TRBV11-3,CASSIKRRTSRSTDTQYF
.,TRBJ1-2,TRBV2,CASGFSPNNYGYTF
few,TRBJ2-7,TRBV7-2,CASSRGPPISYEQYF
.,TRBJ1-1,TRBV2,CASRQGENTEAFF
.,TRBJ2-7,TRBV4-2,CASSPSGTSVYEQYF
.,TRBJ1-6,TRBV11-2,CASSLRVAGDNSPLHF
.,TRBJ2-2,TRBV7-2,CASSLIAVLNTGELFF
once,TRBJ1-5,TRBV19,CASSPRTGDQPQHF
.,TRBJ2-3,TRBV4-2,CASSQGMRTDTQYF
.,TRBJ2-3,TRBV14,CASSQDLIGTDTQYF
.,TRBJ2-7,TRBV6-5,CASSRDGRESEQYF
.,TRBJ1-1,TRBV18,CASSPYRERNTEAFF
.,TRBJ2-1,TRBV7-9,CASSLRAGTSGIRNEQFF
.,TRBJ2-7,TRBV25-1,CASSDPGGQGGTYEQYF
.,TRBJ1-1,TRBV7-2,CASSVTGGRTEAFF
.,TRBJ2-2,TRBV6-1,CASRTETTGELFF
.,TRBJ1-4,TRBV6-6,CASSGQVGGTNEKLFF
.,TRBJ2-3,TRBV19,CASSIYGAVRSDTQYF
once,TRBJ2-1,TRBV5-1,CASSSGLAAYNEQFF